Presented here are 22 T cell receptor beta chains from one specimen sequenced in a study of T cells in Graves' hyperthyroidism and ophthalmopathy. It was RNA transcripts that yielded the amplified TCR beta CDR3 regions. First-round RT-PCR targeting the TCR CDR3 was performed with the HTBI primer set. TCRdb re-called the multiplex PCR reads with MiXCR, one entry per CDR3 protein. Of approximately 560,000 distinct CDR3 sequences listed, about 43% are singletons. Material: peripheral blood or thyroid tissue (not recorded which). These receptors came from a woman younger than 30 with Graves' hyperthyroidism.

In the case of this clonotype: The junction and the germline gene differ at one end; a read error may be behind it. V and J are TRBV5-1 and TRBJ2-7, with D perhaps given as TRBD1 or TRBD2 (6 bases each). The CDR3 is made up of 13 amino acids. CDR1 and CDR2 (germline): SGHRS, YFSETQ. The CDR3 DNA sequence: TGCGCCAGCAGCCCGGGGGCAGAATACGAGCAGCACTTC. It codes for CASSPGAEYEQHF.

The V and J genes are TRBV27 and TRBJ2-5; D is uncertain. V gave up 2 bases and J gave up 1 base, with 14 bases separating them. The CDR3 sequence is 16 residues long. Looked up from germline, CDR1 is MNHEY and CDR2 is SMNVEV (reference sequence). CDR3 in amino acids: CASSLETLVTQETQYF. The CDR3 nucleotides read TGTGCCAGCAGTTTAGAGACCTTAGTGACCCAAGAGACCCAGTACTTC.

This clonotype occurred a few times. The gene calls are TRBV7-3 and TRBJ2-7, with 8 nucleotides matching TRBD1. J was trimmed by 4 bases and V by 8 bases; bases with no gene match: 13. Germline-derived CDR1 and CDR2 are SGHTA and FQGTGA. The CDR3 has 15 amino acids. CDR3 sequence: CASSPPRTGGYEQYF. The CDR3 region has the DNA TGTGCCAGCTCCCCGCCTCGAACAGGGGGTTACGAGCAGTACTTC.

V usage is TRBV7-9 and J usage is TRBJ2-5, with a weak D call TRBD1 (6 bases). Trimming removed 6 bases from V and 1 base from J, with 27 bases in between. The CDR3 is made up of 19 amino acids. Germline CDR1 is SEHNR and CDR2 is FQNEAQ (reference sequence). The CDR3 loop reads CASRMGRPNRQGIQETQYF. CDR3 sequence (DNA): TGTGCCAGCAGGATGGGACGGCCAAACCGCCAGGGGATCCAAGAGACCCAGTACTTC.

This clonotype came up a few times. This chain connects TRBV20-1 to TRBJ1-1, with 9 bases aligning to TRBD1. The CDR3 is 13 residues long. Germline V CDR1 and CDR2: DFQATT, SNEGSKA (reference sequence). V shed 6 bases and J 2 bases; nucleotides not matched to a gene: 4. In DNA form, the CDR3 reads TGCAGTGCACGTACAGGGGGCAACACTGAAGCTTTCTTT. This encodes CSARTGGNTEAFF.

About this clonotype itself: A read error may account for a junction end that differs from germline. This chain links TRBV2 with TRBJ1-1; D not certain. Germline V lookup: CDR1 SNHLY, CDR2 FYNNEI. The length of the CDR3 is 13 residues. CDR3: CASSAPTRTGAFF. The CDR3 DNA is TGTGCCAGTAGTGCCCCGACGAGGACTGGAGCTTTCTTT. Filled out from reference TRBV2 and TRBJ1-1, the complete variable domain reads EPEVTQTPSHQVTQMGQEVILRCVPISNHLYFYWYRQILGQKVEFLVSFYNNEISEKSEIFDDQFSVERPDGSNFTLKIRSTKLEDSAMYFCASSAPTRTGAFFGQGTRLTVV.

The chain couples TRBV7-2 to TRBJ2-7; 10 nucleotides match TRBD2. This CDR3 is built from 14 residues. Losses at the gene ends were 3 bases for V and 3 bases for J; bases not matched to a gene: 2. Germline lookup yields CDR1 SGHTA and CDR2 FQGNSA. This CDR3 is CASSFLAGVYEQYF. The CDR3 nucleotides are TGTGCCAGCAGCTTTCTAGCGGGAGTCTACGAGCAGTACTTC.

At least ten counts were recorded for this clonotype. The gene calls are TRBV9 and TRBJ1-5, with 7 bases that match TRBD1. Germline CDR1 and CDR2: SGDLS and YYNGEE. The CDR3 length is 14 residues. Unmatched junction bases numbered 4, after V lost 3 bases and J lost 4 bases. This CDR3 reads CASSAGTANQPQHF. In nucleotides, the CDR3 is TGTGCCAGCAGCGCTGGGACAGCGAATCAGCCCCAGCATTTT. Combining the CDR3 with reference TRBV9 and TRBJ1-5 gives the whole variable domain DSGVTQTPKHLITATGQRVTLRCSPRSGDLSVYWYQQSLDQGLQFLIQYYNGEERAKGNILERFSAQQFPDLHSELNLSSLELGDSALYFCASSAGTANQPQHFGDGTRLSIL.

The table lists this clonotype with many counts. This chain connects TRBV9 to TRBJ1-1, with a tentative D call TRBD1 (5 bases). The CDR3 consists of 13 residues. Between the trimmed V and J ends, which lost 4 bases and 6 bases, there was a span of 13 bases. Germline loops: CDR1 SGDLS, CDR2 YYNGEE. The CDR3 nucleotides are TGTGCCAGCAGCTCATCGGGGACGGCTGAAGCTTTCTTT. It specifies CASSSSGTAEAFF. Complete variable domain (other parts from reference TRBV9 and TRBJ1-1): DSGVTQTPKHLITATGQRVTLRCSPRSGDLSVYWYQQSLDQGLQFLIQYYNGEERAKGNILERFSAQQFPDLHSELNLSSLELGDSALYFCASSSSGTAEAFFGQGTRLTVV.

V gene TRBV13 combines with J gene TRBJ1-6, with 9 positions matching TRBD1. Germline V gene lookup returns CDR1 PRHDT and CDR2 FYEKMQ (reference sequence). The CDR3 runs to 15 residues. With V trimmed by 7 bases and J by 6 bases, 7 bases remained unmatched. CDR3 region: CASTPSGQGNSPLHF. The CDR3 nucleotides read TGTGCCAGCACACCCTCGGGACAGGGTAATTCACCCCTCCACTTT. Supplemented by reference TRBV13 and TRBJ1-6, the full variable domain reads AAGVIQSPRHLIKEKRETATLKCYPIPRHDTVYWYQQGPGQDPQFLISFYEKMQSDKGSIPDRFSAQQFSDYHSELNMSSLELGDSALYFCASTPSGQGNSPLHFGNGTRLTVT.

The V and J genes are TRBV7-3 and TRBJ2-5, with 11 bases aligning to TRBD2. The ends lost 11 bases at V and 3 bases at J; junction bases unmatched: 11. This CDR3 region has 15 residues. Germline-derived CDR1 and CDR2 are SGHTA and FQGTGA. The CDR3 nucleotides read TGTGCCTGGAGCCCTTTGGGACTAGCGGAAGAGACCCAGTACTTC. It is translated as CAWSPLGLAEETQYF. The full variable domain, in which reference TRBV7-3 and TRBJ2-5 provide the parts outside the CDR3, is GAGVSQTPSNKVTEKGKYVELRCDPISGHTALYWYRQSLGQGPEFLIYFQGTGAADDSGLPNDRFFAVRPEGSVSTLKIQRTERGDSAVYLCAWSPLGLAEETQYFGPGTRLLVL.

This clonotype was detected once. This sequence may be a read error, since a much larger clone differs from it by one base. The CDR3 does not close with the conserved phenylalanine or tryptophan, likely indicating a read error. The rearrangement uses TRBV2 and TRBJ2-7, with 8 bases that match TRBD2. The CDR3 runs 14 residues. Germline V gives CDR1 SNHLY, CDR2 FYNNEI. Trimming cost V 5 bases and J 1 base; bases outside gene matches: 4. This CDR3 reads CASSQRESSYEQYL. In DNA form, the CDR3 reads TGTGCCAGCAGTCAGCGGGAGTCATCCTACGAGCAGTACCTC.

The chain employs TRBV7-9 and TRBJ1-2, with unresolved D. CDR3 length: 16 amino acids. CDR1 is SEHNR and CDR2 is FQNEAQ in the germline V gene (reference sequence). The V gene lost 8 bases and the J gene lost 6 bases, with 25 bases spanning the gap. The CDR3 nucleotides are TGTGCCAGCTCACCACCCGGAGTTCGGTTAAGGGATGGCTACACCTTC. As protein: CASSPPGVRLRDGYTF.

The chain couples TRBV7-8 to TRBJ1-2; D gene uncertain. Germline CDR1 SGHVS, CDR2 FQNEAQ. Trimming pared 6 bases from V and 2 bases from J, leaving 10 bases between. The CDR3 runs 13 residues. The CDR3 DNA is TGTGCCAGCAGTTTACGGCTAAACTATGGCTACACCTTC. It specifies CASSLRLNYGYTF.

This clonotype was seen many times. V is TRBV7-9 and J is TRBJ2-2; D is unclear. V lost 8 bases to trimming and J lost 8 bases, with 9 bases between them. The CDR3 is 11 amino acids. From germline, CDR1 is SEHNR and CDR2 FQNEAQ (reference sequence). The CDR3 reads CASRANGELFF. The CDR3 region has the DNA TGTGCCAGCCGTGCCAATGGGGAGCTGTTTTTT.

This clonotype has ten or more counts. The chain links TRBV7-2 to TRBJ1-1, with TRBD1 identical over 7 bases. The germline V gene has CDR1 SGHTA and CDR2 FQGNSA. With 5 bases clipped from V and 4 bases from J, the junction kept 7 bases outside the gene matches. The CDR3 has 14 residues. The CDR3 protein is CASSLRQGFTEAFF. CDR3 coding DNA: TGTGCCAGCAGCCTGAGACAGGGTTTCACTGAAGCTTTCTTT.

The gene calls are TRBV14 and TRBJ1-2; D ambiguous. Germline V gene data show CDR1 as SGHDN and CDR2 as FVKESK. Trimming pared 1 base from V and 8 bases from J, leaving 8 bases between. This CDR3 has 12 residues. CDR3 sequence reads: CASSQGTSGYTF. CDR3 coding DNA: TGTGCCAGCAGCCAAGGGACTAGCGGCTACACCTTC.

This clonotype has just one count. J is TRBJ2-7 and V is TRBV12-5; 8 positions match TRBD2. V lost 7 bases and J lost 0; bases outside the gene matches: 5. CDR1 is LGHNT and CDR2 is FRNRAP in the germline V gene. The CDR3 consists of 14 residues. The CDR3 is CASVAGGASYEQYF. The CDR3 DNA reads TGTGCTAGTGTTGCGGGAGGTGCCTCCTACGAGCAGTACTTC. Full variable domain (missing parts from reference TRBV12-5 and TRBJ2-7): DARVTQTPRHKVTEMGQEVTMRCQPILGHNTVFWYRQTMMQGLELLAYFRNRAPLDDSGMPKDRFSAEMPDATLATLKIQPSEPRDSAVYFCASVAGGASYEQYFGPGTRLTVT.

The chain uses TRBV15 and TRBJ2-7, with TRBD2 matching 14 bases. The germline gives CDR1 LNHNV, CDR2 YYDKDF (reference sequence). CDR3 length: 18 residues. The ends lost 6 bases at V and 6 bases at J; junction bases unmatched: 16. The CDR3 spells CATSDSQGTSGRAAEQYF. CDR3 nucleotides: TGTGCCACCAGTGATTCCCAGGGGACTAGCGGGAGAGCGGCCGAGCAGTACTTC.

This clonotype appeared a few times. The chain employs TRBV7-9 and TRBJ1-1; D is perhaps TRBD1 (5 bases). CDR3 size: 14 residues. CDR1 and CDR2 from the germline V gene are SEHNR and FQNEAQ (reference sequence). V was pared by 1 base and J by 7 bases, with 13 bases between. The CDR3 DNA reads TGTGCCAGCAGCTTAGACTCACAGGCTCATGAAGCTTTCTTT. Translated, it gives CASSLDSQAHEAFF.

The chain joins TRBV7-9 to TRBJ2-2; D remains unclear. The CDR3 sequence is 16 residues long. CDR1 is SEHNR and CDR2 is FQNEAQ in the germline V gene (reference sequence). V lost 6 bases and J lost 1, with 15 bases in between. The CDR3 here is CASRGRKSENTGELFF. CDR3 bases: TGTGCCAGCAGAGGCCGGAAAAGCGAGAACACCGGGGAGCTGTTTTTT.

This sequence joins TRBV19 and TRBJ1-2, with D perhaps TRBD1 (6 bases). The CDR3 contains 13 residues. V gave up 9 bases and J gave up 4 bases, with 15 bases separating them. The germline gives CDR1 LNHDA, CDR2 SQIVND (reference sequence). CDR3 sequence: CASSPQGPYGYTF. The CDR3 coding sequence is TGTGCCAGCAGCCCGCAGGGGCCCTATGGCTACACCTTC.